One and the same sample provided the 30 T cell receptor beta chains below, sequenced in a study of blood T cell repertoires in COVID-19 (dated by TCRdb to 2018 to 2020). The library relied on the immunoSEQ multiplex PCR assay. The source is immuneACCESS, and TCRdb retained only in-frame sequences with V and J called. Part of the clones is not carried over; for the studies checked, unresolved V genes explain less than half of this, and the remainder is unexplained. For this sample the table gives fewer than 250,000 clones, of which around 86% were detected only once. The leading ten clones occupy 8% to 9% of the sample. The specimen sequenced was PBMCs or T cells enriched from blood (not recorded which). These receptors came from a woman aged 45-65 years with acute COVID-19.

This clone showed up just once. The chain is built from TRBV19 and TRBJ2-3; TRBD2 matches 8 bases. Germline values: CDR1 LNHDA, CDR2 SQIVND (reference sequence). The CDR3 consists of 15 residues. J gave up 3 bases and V 1 base, and 3 bases lay outside the gene matches. CDR3: CASSIVPSGTDTQYF. CDR3 nucleotide sequence: TGTGCCAGTAGTATAGTGCCTAGCGGGACAGATACGCAGTATTTT. Full variable domain (missing parts from reference TRBV19 and TRBJ2-3): DGGITQSPKYLFRKEGQNVTLSCEQNLNHDAMYWYRQDPGQGLRLIYYSQIVNDFQKGDIAEGYSVSREKKESFPLTVTSAQKNPTAFYLCASSIVPSGTDTQYFGPGTRLTVL.

V gene TRBV6-5 combines with J gene TRBJ1-6; 9 nucleotides line up with TRBD1. The CDR3 runs 16 residues. V shed 2 bases, J shed 6 bases, and the junction held 5 bases outside the gene matches. Germline V gene data show CDR1 as MNHEY and CDR2 as SVGAGI. As DNA, the CDR3 is TGTGCCAGCAGTTACGGGACGGGACAGGGTAATTCACCCCTCCACTTT. This encodes CASSYGTGQGNSPLHF.

V and J are TRBV19 and TRBJ1-1, with D uncertain. V was trimmed by 6 bases and J by 0 bases, leaving 8 bases between them. From germline, CDR1 is LNHDA and CDR2 SQIVND (reference sequence). This CDR3 has 13 amino acids. The DNA for the CDR3 is TGTGCCAGTAGATTTCGGGTGAACACTGAAGCTTTCTTT. This encodes CASRFRVNTEAFF.

The CDR3 DNA sequence: TGTGCCACCAGTTCTGGACAGAACACTGAAGCTTTCTTT. This translates into CATSSGQNTEAFF. V is TRBV24-1 and J is TRBJ1-1; D is perhaps TRBD1 (5 bases). The CDR3 loop spans 13 amino acids. From germline, CDR1 is KGHDR and CDR2 SFDVKD. The V gene lost 6 bases and the J gene lost 1 base, with 8 bases spanning the gap.

The chain couples TRBV7-9 to TRBJ2-7; D is uncertain. Trimming pared 3 bases from V and 5 bases from J, leaving 11 bases between. The CDR3 loop spans 13 amino acids. From germline, CDR1 is SEHNR and CDR2 FQNEAQ (reference sequence). CDR3 nucleotide sequence: TGTGCCAGCAGCTTCTTACAGTTCGACGAGCAGTACTTC. It translates to CASSFLQFDEQYF.

The CDR3, as DNA: TGTGCCAGCAGTTCTCCCTTGACCGGGGAGCTGTTTTTT. This codes for CASSSPLTGELFF. V gene TRBV6-5 combines with J gene TRBJ2-2; D gene unclear. This CDR3 has 13 residues. V was trimmed by 4 bases and J by 5 bases, leaving 8 bases between them. Germline CDR1 and CDR2: MNHEY and SVGAGI.

The J gene is TRBJ2-7, the V gene TRBV13; 11 bases align to TRBD2. The CDR3 contains 15 residues. V lost 6 bases and J lost 1; bases outside the gene matches: 5. Germline CDR1 and CDR2: PRHDT and FYEKMQ (reference sequence). In DNA form, the CDR3 reads TGTGCCAGCAGACTTAGCGGGGGGGCTTCCTACGAGCAGTACTTC. Its translation: CASRLSGGASYEQYF.

The chain couples TRBV6-6 to TRBJ1-6, with TRBD1 as a possible D gene (6 bases). Trimming took 5 bases from V and 0 from J, leaving 11 bases between them. Germline lookup yields CDR1 MNHNY and CDR2 SVGAGI (reference sequence). The CDR3 sequence is 16 residues long. The CDR3 loop is CASSRLQGSYNSPLHF. CDR3 bases: TGTGCCAGCAGTCGGCTACAGGGCTCCTATAATTCACCCCTCCACTTT.

The genes are TRBV20-1 and TRBJ1-5; no firm D call. The V end was cut by 3 bases, the J end by 7 bases, with 7 bases between. The CDR3 spans 11 residues. Germline loops: CDR1 DFQATT, CDR2 SNEGSKA (reference sequence). CDR3 sequence: CSASSQQPQHF. The CDR3, as DNA: TGCAGTGCTAGTTCACAGCAGCCCCAGCATTTT.

The chain uses TRBV18 and TRBJ2-7, with D tentatively TRBD1 (6 bases). The CDR3 covers 14 residues. Germline lookup yields CDR1 KGHSH and CDR2 LQKENI. V shed 3 bases and J shed 5 bases, with 14 bases lying between them. CDR3 sequence (DNA): TGTGCCAGCTCACCGCAACAGGGCTCGAACGAGCAGTACTTC. Protein sequence: CASSPQQGSNEQYF. Drawing the rest from reference TRBV18 and TRBJ2-7, the complete variable domain is NAGVMQNPRHLVRRRGQEARLRCSPMKGHSHVYWYRQLPEEGLKFMVYLQKENIIDESGMPKERFSAEFPKEGPSILRIQQVVRGDSAAYFCASSPQQGSNEQYFGPGTRLTVT.

The chain is built from TRBV28 and TRBJ1-6; 7 bases line up with TRBD1. Germline trimming cut 9 bases from V and 6 bases from J; bases unmatched to any gene: 11. Germline CDR1 is MDHEN and CDR2 is SYDVKM. This CDR3 spans 15 amino acids. The CDR3 nucleotides read TGTGCCAGTACCCAGGGGGGACACGCTAATTCACCCCTCCACTTT. This encodes CASTQGGHANSPLHF.

This CDR3 reads CASVTGGAGSVYGYTF. The CDR3 coding sequence is TGTGCCAGCGTTACAGGGGGCGCTGGTTCGGTCTATGGCTACACCTTC. The rearrangement joins TRBV28 to TRBJ1-2; TRBD1 matches 9 bases. This CDR3 comprises 16 residues. The V segment lost 8 bases and the J segment 4 bases; nucleotides outside the gene matches: 14. Germline V gene sequence: CDR1 MDHEN, CDR2 SYDVKM.

V usage is TRBV9 and J usage is TRBJ2-3; D is perhaps TRBD2 (6 bases). The CDR3 has 16 amino acids. The germline V gene encodes CDR1 SGDLS and CDR2 YYNGEE. V lost 2 bases and J 2 bases, leaving 15 bases between the germline ends. CDR3 DNA sequence: TGTGCCAGCAGCGTCCTTGGGGGACTTTCCACAGATACGCAGTATTTT. Amino acid sequence: CASSVLGGLSTDTQYF.

The chain carries TRBV5-5 and TRBJ2-3; TRBD2 might be the D (5 bases). CDR3 length: 12 amino acids. Trimming removed 0 bases at V and 8 bases at J, with 7 bases between. Germline V lookup: CDR1 SGHKS, CDR2 YYEKEE (reference sequence). This CDR3 is CASSLGEGTQYF. In DNA form, the CDR3 reads TGTGCCAGCAGCTTGGGAGAGGGTACGCAGTATTTT.

Here the CDR3 DNA reads TGTGCCAGCTCCCCGGACAGGTCGATACATTTCTCTCTAAGCTCCTACAATGAGCAGTTCTTC. It is translated as CASSPDRSIHFSLSSYNEQFF. The chain is built from TRBV18 and TRBJ2-1; TRBD1 aligns across 7 bases. The CDR3 is 21 residues long. Germline V gene lookup returns CDR1 KGHSH and CDR2 LQKENI. V was pared by 6 bases and J by 0 bases, with 23 bases of the junction left unmatched.

This chain links TRBV4-1 with TRBJ2-7; D might be TRBD1 (6 bases). Trimming cost V 0 bases and J 3 bases, with 18 bases left between them. The CDR3 has 17 amino acids. The germline V gene encodes CDR1 MGHRA and CDR2 YSYEKL. The CDR3 spells CASSQDLVRGSSYEQYF. CDR3 DNA: TGCGCCAGCAGCCAAGATCTAGTCAGGGGTTCGAGCTACGAGCAGTACTTC.

The V gene is TRBV12-2, the J gene TRBJ2-7; the table assigns TRBD1, which was not confirmed against the DNA. TRBV12-2 has pseudogene status. This CDR3 comprises 15 residues. The CDR3 is CASRPNRAFIYEQYF. DNA of the CDR3: TGTGCAAGTCGCCCCAACAGGGCATTTATCTACGAGCAGTACTTC.

This clone appeared once. V usage is TRBV18 and J usage is TRBJ1-2; 8 nucleotides align to TRBD1. There are 13 residues in the CDR3. After removal of 3 bases from V and 5 bases from J, the junction contained 2 bases not matched to a gene. The V gene's germline CDR1 is KGHSH and CDR2 LQKENI. CDR3 sequence: CASSPWTGYGYTF. In DNA form, the CDR3 reads TGTGCCAGCTCACCCTGGACAGGGTATGGCTACACCTTC.

The chain joins TRBV3-1 (or the pseudogene TRBV3-2) to TRBJ2-7, with 14 nucleotides matching TRBD2. The V segment lost 0 bases and the J segment 6 bases; nucleotides outside the gene matches: 4. Germline-derived CDR1 and CDR2 are LGHDT and YNNKEL (reference sequence). The CDR3 covers 16 residues. The CDR3 DNA is TGTGCCAGCAGCCAAGAAGGCGGGACTAGCGGGAGCGAGCAGTACTTC. Translation gives CASSQEGGTSGSEQYF.

This clone has just one count. The chain combines TRBV4-1 with TRBJ2-7, with TRBD2 as a possible D gene (6 bases). Germline assignment: CDR1 MGHRA and CDR2 YSYEKL. CDR3 length equals 15 residues. The V gene lost 1 base and the J gene lost 2 bases, with 12 bases spanning the gap. The CDR3 region is CASSQADGEAYEQYF. Written as DNA, the CDR3 is TGCGCCAGCAGCCAAGCGGACGGGGAGGCCTACGAGCAGTACTTC.

The chain links TRBV6-4 to TRBJ2-3; D may be TRBD2 (5 bases). Trimming took 4 bases from V and 0 from J, leaving 8 bases between them. The CDR3 is 14 amino acids. The germline CDR1 and CDR2 sequences are MRHNA and SNTAGT. The chain's CDR3 is CASSAGTSTDTQYF. Written as DNA, the CDR3 is TGTGCCAGCAGTGCGGGAACAAGCACAGATACGCAGTATTTT.

This clone was seen a handful of times. The chain has TRBV19 and TRBJ2-2, with 7 positions matching TRBD2. V lost 4 bases and J lost 1; bases outside the gene matches: 0. The length of the CDR3 is 14 residues. Germline values: CDR1 LNHDA, CDR2 SQIVND (reference sequence). The CDR3 DNA follows: TGTGCCAGTAGTAGCGGGGGGAACACCGGGGAGCTGTTTTTT. Protein sequence: CASSSGGNTGELFF.

This clone was picked up a small number of times. V and J are TRBV3-1 (or the pseudogene TRBV3-2) and TRBJ2-7, with TRBD2 as a possible D gene (6 bases). The CDR3 has 14 amino acids. Trimming removed 4 bases at V and 3 bases at J, with 13 bases between. From germline, CDR1 is LGHDT and CDR2 YNNKEL (reference sequence). Written as DNA, the CDR3 is TGTGCCAGCAGCCGCGGGACGGATCGCTACGAGCAGTACTTC. Translated, it gives CASSRGTDRYEQYF.

V usage is TRBV5-4 and J usage is TRBJ2-5, with D maybe TRBD1 (6 bases). The germline gives CDR1 SGHNT, CDR2 YYREEE (reference sequence). The CDR3 extends over 15 amino acids. V was cut by 3 bases and J by 5 bases, with 17 bases left in between. The CDR3 coding sequence is TGTGCCAGCAGCTACAGGGTTTTTGGCGGGGAGACCCAGTACTTC. This sequence encodes CASSYRVFGGETQYF.

The chain carries TRBV18 and TRBJ1-2; 11 nucleotides agree with TRBD1. The germline V gene encodes CDR1 KGHSH and CDR2 LQKENI. The CDR3 covers 18 residues. With 4 bases clipped from V and 2 bases from J, the junction kept 12 bases outside the gene matches. CDR3 sequence (DNA): TGTGCCAGCTCACAGAAGAGAGCCGGGACAGGGGGAAACTATGGCTACACCTTC. Encoded protein: CASSQKRAGTGGNYGYTF.

This rearrangement joins TRBV28 to TRBJ2-7; tentatively, D is TRBD2 (6 bases). This CDR3 has 13 residues. Per the germline V gene, CDR1 is MDHEN and CDR2 is SYDVKM. The V gene lost 10 bases and the J gene lost 3 bases, with 16 bases spanning the gap. The CDR3 here is CATWGLSFYEQYF. CDR3 coding DNA: TGTGCCACCTGGGGACTCTCCTTCTACGAGCAGTACTTC.

This clone came up once. V gene TRBV5-1 combines with J gene TRBJ2-2; 7 nucleotides agree with TRBD2. With V trimmed by 4 bases and J by 5 bases, 5 bases remained unmatched. Germline-derived CDR1 and CDR2 are SGHRS and YFSETQ. The CDR3 loop spans 14 amino acids. The CDR3 coding sequence is TGCGCCAGCAGCCTCCTAGCGGAGACCGGGGAGCTGTTTTTT. Its translation: CASSLLAETGELFF.

The rearrangement links TRBV11-2 to TRBJ2-7; D is ambiguous. The CDR3 is 13 residues long. V was pared by 1 base and J by 2 bases, with 6 bases between. Germline CDR1 reads SGHAT; CDR2 reads FQNNGV. CDR3 protein: CASSLVQTYEQYF. The CDR3 DNA is TGTGCCAGCAGCTTAGTTCAGACCTACGAGCAGTACTTC.

The chain joins TRBV7-2 to TRBJ1-2; the D is unclear. Germline V gene lookup returns CDR1 SGHTA and CDR2 FQGNSA. The CDR3 covers 13 residues. The V and J ends lost 5 bases and 1 base respectively, with 8 bases between them. CDR3 nucleotides: TGTGCCAGCAGCGAACTTAATAACTATGGCTACACCTTC. This sequence encodes CASSELNNYGYTF.

This rearrangement joins TRBV11-2 to TRBJ1-5; no firm D call. CDR3 length: 15 amino acids. The germline V gene has CDR1 SGHAT and CDR2 FQNNGV. V lost 4 bases to trimming and J lost 6 bases, with 16 bases between them. CDR3 coding DNA: TGTGCCAGCAGCTCGGGCCCGCTTGGAGGTCAGCCCCAGCATTTT. Its translation: CASSSGPLGGQPQHF.